This T cell receptor (beta chain) is from a study of healthy donors' naive CD4 and CD8 T cells. About the study: All functional IMGT TCR alpha variants were covered by new primers. Broader study findings: Reportedly, most V and J gene segments showed naive CD4+ versus CD8+ bias. Negatively charged CDR3s marked CD8+ lineage; positively charged CDR3s marked CD4+ lineage.

Concerning this clonotype itself: Its antigen is undetermined.

Sorting defined naive CD4+ as CD4+CD8-CD45RO-CD45RA+ and naive CD8+ as CD8+CD4-CD45RA+CD27bright. TCR libraries were built from around 0.45 ug of total RNA by linear amplification. One entry per CDR3 protein results from TCRdb running MiXCR on the reads. The table shows 200,000 or so distinct CDR3 sequences, with about 76% occurring only once. CDR1 LNHDA and CDR2 SQIVND come from the germline V gene (reference sequence). With 8 bases removed from V and 0 bases from J, the gap between germline ends came to 10 bases. The CDR3 spans 13 residues. The sequence derives from a pool of human donors in good health; the sample pools cells from several healthy donors. The chain recombines TRBV19 with TRBJ1-1; D is uncertain. Source material: naive CD4+ and CD8+ T cells sorted from blood, pooled from several donors. CDR3 sequence (DNA): TGTGCCAGTGGACTGGTCATGAACACTGAAGCTTTCTTT. Its protein is CASGLVMNTEAFF.